This T cell receptor beta chain comes out of a study of identifying expanded T cells in peripheral blood. CDR3 size: 19 residues. Note on this clone: Antigen unknown.

The method was immunoSEQ multiplex PCR; TCRdb's version includes in-frame clones alone and lacks a portion of them. The profile shows roughly 100,000 clones, about 91% of them singletons. The study, taken as a whole, reports: Over approximately two and four weeks, about 15 and 18 clones changed, versus 1.2 between replicates. Across healthy donors, higher total template counts meant significantly greater roughly 2-week count variance.

During the collection period, no donor immune events like infections were recorded. The sample consisted of blood. The chain combines TRBV21-1 with TRBJ2-1; the table's TRBD2 call for D was not verified on the DNA. TRBV21-1 is a documented pseudogene. The receptor was isolated from a person between 18 and 69 years old in good health. CDR3 DNA sequence: TGTGCCAGCAGCAAAGCCCCCCCAGCGGGAGGGTCCTCCTACAATGAGCAGTTCTTC. Encoded protein: CASSKAPPAGGSSYNEQFF.